This TCR beta chain was recovered during a study of technical replicates of blood from a few donors. The assay was immunoSEQ multiplex PCR, and TCRdb's table has in-frame clones only and misses some. The repertoire holds about 79,000 clones, with 80% to 95% as singletons. Germline CDR1 reads SGHNT; CDR2 reads YENEEA. The CDR3 consists of 14 residues. Trimming cost V 5 bases and J 3 bases; bases outside gene matches: 4. The receptor was derived from a human donor in good health. Some clones in this sample may be carry-over from other donors' samples. The chain combines TRBV11-3 with TRBJ2-7; 10 bases fit TRBD1. Sequenced material: T cells isolated from PBMCs. CDR3 region: CASSDGTGVYEQYF. The CDR3 nucleotides are TGTGCCAGCAGCGACGGGACAGGGGTCTACGAGCAGTACTTC. Using reference TRBV11-3 and TRBJ2-7 for the parts outside the CDR3, the full variable domain is EAGVVQSPRYKIIEKKQPVAFWCNPISGHNTLYWYLQNLGQGPELLIRYENEEAVDDSQLPKDRFSAERLKGVDSTLKIQPAELGDSAVYLCASSDGTGVYEQYFGPGTRLTVT.